The T cell receptor beta chain under discussion was sequenced for a study of cytomegalovirus exposure and HLA in healthy donors. With 60 Vbeta and 13 Jbeta primers, the PCR was carried out. Method: immunoSEQ multiplex PCR; TCRdb's copy keeps in-frame clones and lacks some. Among more than 95,000 clones listed, approximately 79% were seen once. CDR1 and CDR2 (germline): GTSNPN, SVGIG (reference sequence). This CDR3 contains 14 residues. The V and J ends lost 7 bases and 3 bases respectively, with 16 bases between them. Study results and caveats: Follow-up analysis later connected one missense variant in DCLRE1C with trimming of TCR beta V- and J-genes. CMV serostatus was the sole immune exposure information available. Later analysis showed most CMV-associated TCR beta chains appearing HLA-restricted. Exclusion applied to some V segments, including TRBV6-2 and TRBV6-3, as they were indistinguishable.

Comment on this clone: What it recognizes is unknown.

The TCR comes from a man aged 50 to 60 in good health and CMV-seropositive. Material for sequencing was PBMCs. The genes are TRBV30 and TRBJ2-1; the D is unclear. For the CDR3, the DNA is TGTGCCTTACCACATGGCGGCCTCTACAATGAGCAGTTCTTC. It yields the protein CALPHGGLYNEQFF.